This T cell receptor beta chain emerged from a study of glioma-infiltrating T cells. Study in general: WHO grade II oligodendrogliomas or astrocytomas, plus non-recurrent WHO grade IV glioblastomas, were sampled. General observations from the study: Gliomas, especially low-grade, showed above-expected tissue-blood divergence; non-neoplastic patients showed below. A blood CDR3 motif signature was depleted in highly divergent patients. CDR3 overlap between tissue and blood was very small.

The iRepertoire nested amplicon-rescue multiplex PCR amplified TCR alpha and beta CDR3s from RNA. TCRdb called the multiplex PCR reads again in MiXCR, with one record for every CDR3 protein. The repertoire has fewer than 500,000 distinct CDR3 sequences, around 38% of them found once; the top ten carry around 12%. Germline trimming cut 2 bases from V and 2 bases from J; bases unmatched to any gene: 1. CDR3 length: 15 amino acids. Per germline, CDR1 LGHNA and CDR2 YSLEER. In this sample, this clonotype turned up a few times. No antigen is known for it. The origin of this receptor is a human donor with low-grade glioma or glioblastoma, undergoing nonglioma brain surgery, or in good health (not recorded which). Sequencing input: glioma tissue, nonneoplastic brain tissue, or PBMCs (not recorded which). This chain joins TRBV4-3 and TRBJ2-3, with 10 bases identical to TRBD2. CDR3 nucleotide sequence: TGCGCCAGCAGCCAAACTAGCGGGATCACAGATACGCAGTATTTT. Its protein is CASSQTSGITDTQYF.